These 16 T cell receptor beta chains originate from one sample sequenced in a study of shared clonotypes between healthy human individuals (dated by TCRdb to the early 2020s). The library was built by means of the immunoSEQ multiplex PCR assay. TCRdb limited this immuneACCESS table to in-frame rearrangements with V and J called. A share of clones is missing; checked studies link under half to unresolved V genes, and the rest is unexplained. In all, the sample holds some 2,400,000 clones, and approximately 95% of those were seen once. The ten largest clones take up about 0.13% of the sample. Sequencing used naive CD4+ T cells sorted from blood. Sample cell subset or site, as interpreted from the label and publication: CD45RA+ positively selected. The source of these receptors is a young man in good health.

The chain carries TRBV5-4 and TRBJ2-1; TRBD2 agrees at 14 bases. CDR1 SGHNT and CDR2 YYREEE come from the germline V gene (reference sequence). V gave up 2 bases and J gave up 12 bases; unmatched junction bases: 7. This CDR3 has 15 amino acids. CDR3 nucleotide sequence: TGTGCCAGCAGCTTTTGGACTAGCGGGGGGAGAGGGCAGTTCTTC. This translates into CASSFWTSGGRGQFF.

V and J are TRBV5-1 and TRBJ2-3; no definite D call. The CDR3 loop spans 13 amino acids. Germline-derived CDR1 and CDR2 are SGHRS and YFSETQ. Trimming took off 5 bases at V and 0 bases at J, with 7 bases between the two ends. Written as DNA, the CDR3 is TGCGCCAGCAGATACCCTAGCACAGATACGCAGTATTTT. It translates to CASRYPSTDTQYF.

The chain couples TRBV7-9 to TRBJ1-4; weak D call: TRBD1 (6 bases). Germline-derived CDR1 and CDR2 are SEHNR and FQNEAQ (reference sequence). Trimming removed 5 bases at V and 0 bases at J, with 10 bases between. The CDR3 is 15 amino acids. CDR3 sequence reads: CASSEDSTTNEKLFF. The CDR3 DNA sequence: TGTGCCAGCAGCGAGGACAGTACAACTAATGAAAAACTGTTTTTT.

To note about this clone: Other DNA sequences in this sample translate to the same CDR3. The V and J genes are TRBV29-1 and TRBJ1-1; perhaps TRBD1 as D (6 bases). There are 13 residues in the CDR3. CDR1 and CDR2 from the germline V gene are SQVTM and ANQGSEA. V dropped 7 bases and J dropped 0 bases, with 12 bases sitting between them. The CDR3 DNA is TGCAGCGCCGCGGACAGACTGAACACTGAAGCTTTCTTT. It codes for CSAADRLNTEAFF.

A word on this clone: The sample contains more than one DNA sequence encoding this CDR3. The chain recombines TRBV30 with TRBJ2-3; the D is unclear. CDR3 size: 13 residues. Germline CDR1 is GTSNPN and CDR2 is SVGIG (reference sequence). Trimming removed 0 bases from V and 1 base from J, with 5 bases in between. The CDR3 nucleotides are TGTGCCTGGAGTGTACGTGGCACAGATACGCAGTATTTT. Its translation is CAWSVRGTDTQYF.

CDR3 sequence (DNA): TGTGCCTTACTTCCTACTTACAGGGTTTCCTCCTACGAGCAGTACTTC. This sequence encodes CALLPTYRVSSYEQYF. The rearrangement uses TRBV30 and TRBJ2-7, with D maybe TRBD1 (6 bases). Trimming stripped 7 bases from V and 0 bases from J, with 22 bases between. The CDR3 consists of 16 residues. Per germline, CDR1 GTSNPN and CDR2 SVGIG (reference sequence). Complete variable domain (other parts from reference TRBV30 and TRBJ2-7): SQTIHQWPATLVQPVGSPLSLECTVEGTSNPNLYWYRQAAGRGLQLLFYSVGIGQISSEVPQNLSASRPQDRQFILSSKKLLLSDSGFYLCALLPTYRVSSYEQYFGPGTRLTVT.

The chain carries TRBV6-4 and TRBJ2-3, with 12 positions matching TRBD2. Germline loops: CDR1 MRHNA, CDR2 SNTAGT. J gave up 4 bases and V 3 bases, and 2 bases lay outside the gene matches. This CDR3 region has 15 residues. The CDR3 DNA follows: TGTGCCAGCAGTGATGGACTAGCGGGACCAGATACGCAGTATTTT. It is translated as CASSDGLAGPDTQYF.

This sequence joins TRBV7-2 and TRBJ2-2; D perhaps matches TRBD1 (5 bases). This CDR3 has 16 amino acids. Germline assignment: CDR1 SGHTA and CDR2 FQGNSA. V lost 2 bases and J 2 bases, leaving 12 bases between the germline ends. The CDR3 region has the DNA TGTGCCAGCAGCTTATTTGGGCAGGGCAACACCGGGGAGCTGTTTTTT. Protein: CASSLFGQGNTGELFF.

The chain employs TRBV6-5 and TRBJ1-1; no definite D call. CDR3 length equals 13 residues. The germline V gene has CDR1 MNHEY and CDR2 SVGAGI. The V and J ends lost 2 bases and 4 bases respectively, with 8 bases between them. CDR3 nucleotide sequence: TGTGCCAGCAGTTACATAGGAGGCACTGAAGCTTTCTTT. Protein: CASSYIGGTEAFF.

The J gene is TRBJ2-3, the V gene TRBV5-6; D is uncertain. Germline V gene lookup returns CDR1 SGHDT and CDR2 YYEEEE. With 0 bases removed from V and 6 bases from J, the gap between germline ends came to 14 bases. This CDR3 region has 15 residues. The CDR3 DNA reads as TGTGCCAGCAGCTTGGCCGGCCAGTACGTTGATACGCAGTATTTT. Its translation is CASSLAGQYVDTQYF. The whole variable domain, remainder taken from reference TRBV5-6 and TRBJ2-3, is DAGVTQSPTHLIKTRGQQVTLRCSPKSGHDTVSWYQQALGQGPQFIFQYYEEEERQRGNFPDRFSGHQFPNYSSELNVNALLLGDSALYLCASSLAGQYVDTQYFGPGTRLTVL.

On this clone itself: Other nucleotide sequences in the sample specify the same CDR3. The chain couples TRBV7-9 to TRBJ1-6, with unresolved D. The length of the CDR3 is 11 residues. Germline CDR1 SEHNR, CDR2 FQNEAQ (reference sequence). Trimming left V 8 bases short and J 8 bases short, with 7 bases between. The CDR3 bases are TGTGCCAGCTCCTCGGATTCACCCCTCCACTTT. Translated: CASSSDSPLHF.

V gene TRBV5-4 combines with J gene TRBJ1-4; 7 bases fit TRBD1. J lost 5 bases, V lost 1 base, and 5 bases had no gene match. The germline gives CDR1 SGHNT, CDR2 YYREEE (reference sequence). This CDR3 has 15 residues. The chain's CDR3 is CASSLMGTANEKLFF. The CDR3 region has the DNA TGTGCCAGCAGCTTGATGGGGACAGCAAATGAAAAACTGTTTTTT.

The rearrangement uses TRBV7-2 and TRBJ1-1; D is uncertain. V was clipped by 0 bases and J by 5 bases, with 10 bases between them. Germline values: CDR1 SGHTA, CDR2 FQGNSA. This CDR3 has 14 residues. CDR3 region: CASSLARGRTEAFF. The CDR3 coding sequence is TGTGCCAGCAGCTTAGCCCGCGGGAGGACTGAAGCTTTCTTT.

The V gene is TRBV6-5, the J gene TRBJ1-1; 7 bases align to TRBD1. The CDR3 has 14 amino acids. Trimming took 4 bases from V and 4 from J; bases not matched to a gene: 6. Germline values: CDR1 MNHEY, CDR2 SVGAGI. This CDR3 reads CASSWVQGTTEAFF. The CDR3 region has the DNA TGTGCCAGCAGTTGGGTACAGGGGACCACTGAAGCTTTCTTT.

The CDR3 sequence is CASSYGPLREQFF. Here the CDR3 DNA reads TGTGCCAGCAGTTACGGTCCCCTGCGGGAGCAGTTCTTC. The rearrangement uses TRBV6-6 and TRBJ2-1; D call uncertain. The CDR3 consists of 13 residues. The ends were cut back, 2 bases at V and 10 bases at J, with 12 bases in the middle. Germline CDR1 and CDR2: MNHNY and SVGAGI (reference sequence).

Comment on this clone: The identical CDR3 is also encoded by other nucleotide sequences in the sample. The gene calls are TRBV30 and TRBJ2-5; D is possibly TRBD2 (6 bases). CDR3 length equals 11 residues. V shed 3 bases and J shed 4 bases, with 6 bases lying between them. Per the germline V gene, CDR1 is GTSNPN and CDR2 is SVGIG (reference sequence). CDR3 region: CAWSGGETQYF. As DNA, the CDR3 is TGTGCCTGGAGCGGGGGAGAGACCCAGTACTTC.